Listed below are T cell receptor beta chains from one sample, sequenced in a study of T cells in localized non-small cell lung cancer. Sequencing was performed with immunoSEQ multiplex PCR; in TCRdb, only in-frame clones are kept and a portion is missing. Of 5,000 to 6,500 clones in the sample, roughly 88% were seen once. This material consisted of peripheral blood mononuclear cells, taken before any cancer treatment. These receptors all come from a female donor over 55 with stage II lung adenocarcinoma. The conserved cysteine and the conserved F or W are not part of the CDR3 here. Each record gives: V gene, J gene, CDR3 protein.

TRBV27	TRBJ2-1	ASSFRTSGKGHSYNEQF
TRBV5-6	TRBJ2-3	ASSLRSSADTQY
TRBV10-1	TRBJ2-7	ASSEGTGWKEQY
TRBV15	TRBJ1-2	ATSRDTGTLYGYT
TRBV4-2	TRBJ2-3	ASSRLGTSGSAGDTQY
TRBV5-1	TRBJ1-2	ASSLASDGYT
TRBV7-9	TRBJ2-3	ASSLFGTDTQY
TRBV30	TRBJ2-5	AWSVMVGETQY
TRBV7-9	TRBJ1-1	ASSFTGDTEAF
TRBV5-1	TRBJ2-1	ASREGGPTYNEQF
TRBV28	TRBJ1-5	ASSSMLDKPQH
TRBV5-1	TRBJ2-3	ASSLYPGQGITDTQY
TRBV15	TRBJ2-1	ATSRETAGSPNEQF
TRBV14	TRBJ2-4	ASASGGFNIQY
TRBV4-1	TRBJ2-1	ASSQLHLSYNEQF
TRBV5-1	TRBJ1-1	ASSLEGGSLNTEAF
TRBV18	TRBJ2-2	ASSPLVGSGRVHTGELF
TRBV28	TRBJ1-5	ASSLGGQVRQPQH
TRBV7-3	TRBJ1-3	ASSPDGDSGNTIY
TRBV5-1	TRBJ2-1	ASSPEGVWYHNEQF
TRBV5-1	TRBJ2-5	ASREPAGGQETQY
TRBV10-2	TRBJ2-3	ASSESGLGTDTQY
TRBV7-8	TRBJ1-5	ASSLGYQPQH
TRBV6-4	TRBJ2-3	ASSASGEADTQY
TRBV19	TRBJ2-1	ASRLAGSSYNEQF
TRBV4-3	TRBJ1-1	ASSQIRDGNTEAF